What follows are 27 T cell receptor beta chains derived from one specimen sequenced in a study of T cells of healthy individuals. MiXCR, run by TCRdb on the 5' RACE reads, gives a single entry per CDR3 protein. The sample lists around 100,000 distinct CDR3 sequences; 17% were seen once. All receptors derive from a human donor in good health.

The chain combines TRBV10-3 with TRBJ2-1, with 11 bases that match TRBD2. The CDR3 contains 20 residues. Trimming cost V 6 bases and J 0 bases; bases outside gene matches: 16. The germline CDR1 and CDR2 sequences are ENHRY and SYGVKD. DNA for the CDR3: TGTGCCATCAGGGGAACCGGGACTAGCGGAGCCGATCGCTCCTACAATGAGCAGTTCTTC. Amino acid sequence: CAIRGTGTSGADRSYNEQFF.

This clonotype was picked up a small number of times. The V and J genes are TRBV4-3 and TRBJ2-2; D tentatively fits TRBD1 or TRBD2 (5 bases each). The germline gives CDR1 LGHNA, CDR2 YSLEER. The CDR3 sequence is 15 residues long. V was pared by 0 bases and J by 3 bases, with 8 bases between. CDR3 sequence: CASSQEGPHTGELFF. For the CDR3, the DNA is TGCGCCAGCAGCCAAGAGGGACCTCACACCGGGGAGCTGTTTTTT.

The chain couples TRBV5-6 to TRBJ2-3, with a possible D match to TRBD1 (6 bases). V dropped 2 bases and J dropped 0 bases, with 10 bases sitting between them. Per the germline V gene, CDR1 is SGHDT and CDR2 is YYEEEE. The CDR3 has 15 residues. For the CDR3, the DNA is TGTGCCAGCAGCTTACAGGGTCTCAGCACAGATACGCAGTATTTT. It specifies CASSLQGLSTDTQYF.

V usage is TRBV4-3 and J usage is TRBJ2-2; weak D call: TRBD1 (5 bases). CDR3 length: 17 residues. In germline, CDR1 is LGHNA, CDR2 YSLEER. The ends were cut back, 0 bases at V and 3 bases at J, with 14 bases in the middle. Written as DNA, the CDR3 is TGCGCCAGCAGCCAAGAGGGGCCCGAACGGTACACCGGGGAGCTGTTTTTT. Translating it yields CASSQEGPERYTGELFF.

This chain connects TRBV4-3 to TRBJ2-3, with 7 bases that match TRBD2. J gave up 6 bases and V 0 bases, and 15 bases lay outside the gene matches. The CDR3 totals 18 residues. Germline V CDR1 and CDR2: LGHNA, YSLEER. The CDR3 sequence: CASSQDRIAGVNFDTQYF. The CDR3, as DNA: TGCGCCAGCAGCCAAGATAGAATAGCGGGTGTGAATTTCGATACGCAGTATTTT.

The rearrangement uses TRBV10-3 and TRBJ2-1, with a tentative D call TRBD2 (5 bases). CDR3 length: 14 amino acids. V lost 4 bases and J 4 bases, leaving 11 bases between the germline ends. The V gene's germline CDR1 is ENHRY and CDR2 SYGVKD. The CDR3 is CAISGTGAYNEQFF. In nucleotides, the CDR3 is TGTGCCATCAGTGGGACTGGAGCTTACAATGAGCAGTTCTTC.

This clonotype was detected only a few times. V gene TRBV7-6 combines with J gene TRBJ2-7; 7 bases are shared with TRBD2. CDR3 length equals 15 residues. Germline CDR1 is SGHVS and CDR2 is FNYEAQ. Losses at the gene ends were 5 bases for V and 2 bases for J; bases not matched to a gene: 9. The CDR3 nucleotides read TGTGCCAGCAGCCCCAAGCGGGGCGTTACCTACGAGCAGTACTTC. Its translation: CASSPKRGVTYEQYF.

This clonotype has just a few counts. The chain is built from TRBV28 and TRBJ2-1, with TRBD2 identical over 10 bases. The CDR3 extends over 14 amino acids. The V gene's germline CDR1 is MDHEN and CDR2 SYDVKM. V lost 5 bases and J lost 10; bases outside the gene matches: 8. CDR3 DNA sequence: TGTGCCAGCAGTCCAAGCGGGGGGGGCAGAGAGCAGTTCTTC. It encodes CASSPSGGGREQFF.

V gene TRBV6-2 or TRBV6-3 combines with J gene TRBJ1-1; TRBD1 matches 9 bases. The CDR3 covers 16 residues. Per the germline V gene, CDR1 is MNHEY and CDR2 is SVGEGT. Unmatched junction bases numbered 18, after V lost 6 bases and J lost 10 bases. CDR3 bases: TGTGCCAGCAGACCGACAGGGGGTTTATCTCCCGGCGGAGCTTTCTTT. Residues: CASRPTGGLSPGGAFF.

The sample holds many counts of this clonotype. This chain joins TRBV20-1 and TRBJ2-3; 9 bases match TRBD1. The CDR3 totals 15 residues. With V trimmed by 3 bases and J by 6 bases, 10 bases remained unmatched. CDR1 and CDR2 from the germline V gene are DFQATT and SNEGSKA (reference sequence). This chain's CDR3 is CSASAGTGSSDTQYF. The CDR3 DNA is TGCAGTGCTAGCGCCGGGACAGGGAGTTCCGATACGCAGTATTTT.

V gene TRBV10-3 combines with J gene TRBJ1-5, with a tentative D call TRBD1 (5 bases). Germline CDR1 is ENHRY and CDR2 is SYGVKD. V gave up 6 bases and J gave up 0 bases, with 15 bases separating them. The CDR3 spans 16 residues. This CDR3 reads CAISPRDVGSNQPQHF. The CDR3 DNA follows: TGTGCCATCAGCCCCCGGGACGTTGGTAGCAATCAGCCCCAGCATTTT.

The sample holds a few counts of this clonotype. This chain joins TRBV20-1 and TRBJ2-1, with D perhaps assigned TRBD1 or TRBD2 (6 bases each). This CDR3 has 13 residues. The V and J ends lost 1 base and 7 bases respectively, with 11 bases between them. CDR1 is DFQATT and CDR2 is SNEGSKA in the germline V gene (reference sequence). CDR3 loop: CSARGGADNEQFF. CDR3 nucleotides: TGCAGTGCTAGAGGGGGGGCTGATAATGAGCAGTTCTTC.

The rearrangement links TRBV5-1 to TRBJ1-1; tentative D call: TRBD1 (6 bases). Germline assignment: CDR1 SGHRS and CDR2 YFSETQ. The CDR3 contains 14 residues. V lost 5 bases and J 5 bases, leaving 16 bases between the germline ends. The CDR3 DNA follows: TGCGCCAGCAGGCAGACAGGAGGATTGACTGAAGCTTTCTTT. This sequence encodes CASRQTGGLTEAFF.

The CDR3 sequence: CSARDYGSGETQYF. The DNA of the CDR3 is TGCAGTGCTAGAGATTACGGGAGTGGGGAGACCCAGTACTTC. The gene calls are TRBV20-1 and TRBJ2-5, with D tentatively TRBD2 (6 bases). The V gene's germline CDR1 is DFQATT and CDR2 SNEGSKA (reference sequence). CDR3 length: 14 residues. With 0 bases removed from V and 5 bases from J, the gap between germline ends came to 13 bases.

This clonotype was detected ten times or more. The chain links TRBV5-1 to TRBJ1-2; 7 positions agree with TRBD1. Germline V gives CDR1 SGHRS, CDR2 YFSETQ. Trimming removed 5 bases from V and 6 bases from J; junction bases left unmatched: 19. The CDR3 length is 17 residues. The CDR3 sequence: CASRGGGTANGGNGYTF. CDR3 DNA sequence: TGCGCCAGCAGGGGGGGAGGGACAGCAAACGGAGGAAATGGCTACACCTTC.

The chain links TRBV4-1 to TRBJ2-3; TRBD2 agrees at 11 bases. The CDR3 contains 18 residues. Per germline, CDR1 MGHRA and CDR2 YSYEKL. Germline trimming cut 5 bases from V and 0 bases from J; bases unmatched to any gene: 10. CDR3 in amino acids: CASSKTGLAEPSTDTQYF. CDR3 DNA: TGCGCCAGCAGCAAGACGGGACTAGCGGAGCCTAGCACAGATACGCAGTATTTT.

There are many counts of this clonotype. The chain links TRBV12-3 or TRBV12-4 to TRBJ2-5; 14 nucleotides match TRBD2. This CDR3 contains 17 residues. The ends lost 7 bases at V and 5 bases at J; junction bases unmatched: 12. The CDR3 region has the DNA TGTGCCAGCACCACAACCGGGACTAGCGGGGGAATGGAGACCCAGTACTTC. It encodes CASTTTGTSGGMETQYF.

This clonotype was counted many times. This sequence joins TRBV9 and TRBJ2-3; 12 bases map to TRBD2. CDR1 and CDR2 (germline): SGDLS, YYNGEE. The CDR3 covers 15 residues. V was pared by 0 bases and J by 8 bases, with 4 bases of the junction left unmatched. The CDR3 coding sequence is TGTGCCAGCAGCGTAGAGACTAGCGGGAGCGGTACGCAGTATTTT. It specifies CASSVETSGSGTQYF.

The J gene is TRBJ2-2, the V gene TRBV20-1, with 13 bases fitting TRBD2. The V gene end was trimmed by 8 bases and the J gene end by 7 bases; junction bases not matched to a gene: 4. From germline, CDR1 is DFQATT and CDR2 SNEGSKA (reference sequence). CDR3 length equals 13 residues. In DNA form, the CDR3 reads TGCAGTCAACTAGCGGGGGGGAACGGGGAGCTGTTTTTT. This sequence encodes CSQLAGGNGELFF.

In its sample, this clonotype was seen a few times. This sequence joins TRBV28 and TRBJ2-7; the D is unclear. V was clipped by 6 bases and J by 7 bases, with 22 bases between them. This CDR3 is 15 amino acids long. CDR1 and CDR2 from the germline V gene are MDHEN and SYDVKM. CDR3 amino acids: CASRSHPGSPMEQYF. Here the CDR3 DNA reads TGTGCCAGCAGATCCCACCCCGGCTCTCCTATGGAGCAGTACTTC. Looking up the rest from reference TRBV28 and TRBJ2-7 gives the full variable domain: DVKVTQSSRYLVKRTGEKVFLECVQDMDHENMFWYRQDPGLGLRLIYFSYDVKMKEKGDIPEGYSVSREKKERFSLILESASTNQTSMYLCASRSHPGSPMEQYFGPGTRLTVT.

The genes are TRBV5-1 and TRBJ2-3; D is unresolved. CDR3 length: 15 residues. Trimming shortened V by 4 bases and J by 5 bases, and 17 bases separated the two germline ends. Looked up from germline, CDR1 is SGHRS and CDR2 is YFSETQ. DNA for the CDR3: TGCGCCAGCAGCCCGGCTGGGTGGATAAAAGATACGCAGTATTTT. Protein sequence: CASSPAGWIKDTQYF.

V usage is TRBV20-1 and J usage is TRBJ2-7, with TRBD2 as a possible D gene (5 bases). CDR3 length equals 12 residues. Germline lookup yields CDR1 DFQATT and CDR2 SNEGSKA (reference sequence). Trimming removed 4 bases at V and 5 bases at J, with 12 bases between. CDR3 sequence: CSATDRGNEQYF. The CDR3 nucleotides are TGCAGTGCTACCGACCGAGGGAACGAGCAGTACTTC.

The V gene is TRBV20-1, the J gene TRBJ2-3; D remains ambiguous. Germline values: CDR1 DFQATT, CDR2 SNEGSKA (reference sequence). The CDR3 totals 15 residues. V was cut by 3 bases and J by 2 bases, with 15 bases left in between. CDR3 in amino acids: CSASIRPYPTDTQYF. CDR3 nucleotides: TGCAGTGCTAGTATAAGGCCTTACCCCACAGATACGCAGTATTTT.

This clonotype was counted only a few times. This chain uses TRBV7-9 with TRBJ1-2; maybe TRBD1 (6 bases). The CDR3 loop spans 14 amino acids. V dropped 5 bases and J dropped 6 bases, with 16 bases sitting between them. The germline V gene has CDR1 SEHNR and CDR2 FQNEAQ (reference sequence). CDR3 nucleotides: TGTGCCAGCAGCCCAGGGGCGAGAGTTAATGGCTACACCTTC. Translated, it gives CASSPGARVNGYTF.

The V call is TRBV7-2, the J call TRBJ1-5, with D possibly TRBD1 on 5 matching bases. Per the germline V gene, CDR1 is SGHTA and CDR2 is FQGNSA. This CDR3 region has 14 residues. V gave up 4 bases and J gave up 4 bases, with 11 bases separating them. In DNA, the CDR3 is TGTGCCAGCAGCTCTATTGGGGGGAATCAGCCCCAGCATTTT. This encodes CASSSIGGNQPQHF.

In its sample, this clonotype was seen many times. This chain links TRBV6-1 with TRBJ2-7, with D unresolved. This CDR3 is built from 14 residues. V lost 5 bases to trimming and J lost 4 bases, with 15 bases between them. CDR1 and CDR2 from the germline V gene are MNHNS and SASEGT. CDR3 in amino acids: CASSKGMIAYEQYF. The CDR3 region has the DNA TGTGCCAGCAGTAAGGGCATGATTGCTTACGAGCAGTACTTC.

The V gene is TRBV30, the J gene TRBJ1-1; D may be TRBD1 (6 bases). The CDR3 totals 11 residues. V was trimmed by 3 bases and J by 10 bases, leaving 12 bases between them. Germline CDR1 and CDR2: GTSNPN and SVGIG (reference sequence). The CDR3 reads CAWSQWGAAFF. DNA of the CDR3: TGTGCCTGGAGCCAGTGGGGGGCAGCTTTCTTT.